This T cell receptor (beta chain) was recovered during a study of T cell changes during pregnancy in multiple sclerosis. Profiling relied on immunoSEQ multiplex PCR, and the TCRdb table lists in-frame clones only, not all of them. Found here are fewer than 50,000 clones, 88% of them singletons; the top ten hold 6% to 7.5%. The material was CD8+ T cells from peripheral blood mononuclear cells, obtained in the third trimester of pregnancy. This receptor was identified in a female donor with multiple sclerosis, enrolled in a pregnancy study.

For the CDR3, the DNA is TGTGCCAGCAGCTTGGCTGAACCTCTAAATTGGACAGGGGCGGATGAAAAACTGTTTTTT. Amino acid sequence: CASSLAEPLNWTGADEKLFF. V gene TRBV5-4 combines with J gene TRBJ1-4; the match to TRBD1 covers 9 bases. J was trimmed by 6 bases and V by 0 bases; bases with no gene match: 18. The CDR3 covers 20 residues. Germline CDR1 is SGHNT and CDR2 is YYREEE (reference sequence).